The 25 T cell receptor beta chains presented below share a single source sample, sequenced in a study of cytomegalovirus exposure and HLA in healthy donors. Researchers ran the PCR with 60 Vbeta and 13 Jbeta primers. Profiled with immunoSEQ multiplex PCR; TCRdb holds only in-frame clones, not every one. The table records more than 95,000 clones, around 77% of them present only once. The specimen sequenced was PBMCs. The receptor source for this set is a woman aged 40-49 years in good health and CMV-seropositive.

This clone appeared a few times. J is TRBJ2-7 and V is TRBV18; maybe TRBD2 (5 bases). Germline V CDR1 and CDR2: KGHSH, LQKENI. The CDR3 is made up of 13 amino acids. The V end lost 6 bases, the J end lost 4 bases, and 13 bases lay between the germline ends. The CDR3 DNA reads TGTGCCAGCTCCTTCCCGGGATTGTACGAGCAGTACTTC. Translating gives CASSFPGLYEQYF.

This clone was observed a handful of times. The chain employs TRBV7-2 and TRBJ2-7; the D is unclear. Germline V gives CDR1 SGHTA, CDR2 FQGNSA. V lost 1 base to trimming and J lost 0 bases, with 10 bases between them. The CDR3 has 15 amino acids. The DNA of the CDR3 is TGTGCCAGCAGCTTAGGTTGGAGCAGCTCCTACGAGCAGTACTTC. Its protein product is CASSLGWSSSYEQYF.

The J gene is TRBJ2-3, the V gene TRBV7-2; 8 bases agree with TRBD2. V was pared by 5 bases and J by 0 bases, with 4 bases of the junction left unmatched. CDR3 length: 15 amino acids. CDR1 is SGHTA, CDR2 FQGNSA, per germline. The DNA for the CDR3 is TGTGCCAGCAGCGGTAGCGGGAAGAGCACAGATACGCAGTATTTT. As protein: CASSGSGKSTDTQYF.

This sequence joins TRBV7-9 and TRBJ2-5; possibly TRBD2 for D (5 bases). Germline loops: CDR1 SEHNR, CDR2 FQNEAQ (reference sequence). V dropped 5 bases and J dropped 4 bases, with 17 bases sitting between them. The CDR3 consists of 15 residues. For the CDR3, the DNA is TGTGCCAGCAGCGGAGTTTGGGGAGTAGGAGAGACCCAGTACTTC. Protein: CASSGVWGVGETQYF.

The chain employs TRBV7-9 and TRBJ2-7; D perhaps matches TRBD2 (6 bases). The CDR3 spans 14 residues. The V end was cut by 5 bases, the J end by 5 bases, with 16 bases between. The V gene's germline CDR1 is SEHNR and CDR2 FQNEAQ (reference sequence). Written as DNA, the CDR3 is TGTGCCAGCAGCCTCAGTGGGGGGAGCCACGAGCAGTACTTC. This encodes CASSLSGGSHEQYF.

The rearrangement uses TRBV10-3 and TRBJ2-2, with 12 bases matching TRBD2. The length of the CDR3 is 16 residues. The germline gives CDR1 ENHRY, CDR2 SYGVKD. With V trimmed by 2 bases and J by 8 bases, 6 bases remained unmatched. The CDR3 DNA is TGTGCCATCAGTGAGCCCCGACTAGCGGGAGAAGGGGAGCTGTTTTTT. Its translation: CAISEPRLAGEGELFF.

This clone was seen a handful of times. V and J are TRBV12-5 and TRBJ2-2; TRBD2 matches 8 bases. The CDR3 sequence is 17 residues long. The germline CDR1 and CDR2 sequences are LGHNT and FRNRAP. J gave up 0 bases and V 0 bases, and 3 bases lay outside the gene matches. CDR3 amino acids: CASGLVTAGANTGELFF. CDR3 sequence (DNA): TGTGCTAGTGGTTTGGTAACAGCGGGAGCGAACACCGGGGAGCTGTTTTTT.

Turning to this clone: The germline gene is not matched at one end of the junction; a read error may be the cause. Other nucleotide sequences from this sample produce the same CDR3. This sequence joins TRBV6-5 and TRBJ2-7; 7 positions agree with TRBD1. Germline CDR1 reads MNHEY; CDR2 reads SVGAGI. CDR3 length: 16 residues. CDR3 DNA: TGCGCCAGCAGTTGGTTTCGGGACAGTTCCTCCTACGAGCAGTACTTC. Its protein product is CASSWFRDSSSYEQYF.

The chain combines TRBV6-5 with TRBJ1-6; no definite D call. CDR1 MNHEY and CDR2 SVGAGI come from the germline V gene. V was clipped by 2 bases and J by 10 bases, with 9 bases between them. The CDR3 runs to 13 residues. CDR3: CASSYGLKSPLHF. CDR3 sequence (DNA): TGTGCCAGCAGTTACGGACTCAAATCACCCCTCCACTTT.

This clone has a handful of counts. This sequence joins TRBV9 and TRBJ2-2; 8 bases align to TRBD2. This CDR3 has 15 residues. With V trimmed by 4 bases and J by 4 bases, 6 bases remained unmatched. Germline V CDR1 and CDR2: SGDLS, YYNGEE. CDR3 bases: TGTGCCAGCAGCCAATTAGCGGGACTCACCGGGGAGCTGTTTTTT. It yields the protein CASSQLAGLTGELFF.

V usage is TRBV7-6 and J usage is TRBJ1-2; possible D gene TRBD1, 6 bases. Germline V CDR1 and CDR2: SGHVS, FNYEAQ. Trimming removed 3 bases from V and 6 bases from J, with 11 bases in between. The CDR3 runs 13 residues. The CDR3 region has the DNA TGTGCCAGCAGCTTGGAAGGGGGGGATGGCTACACCTTC. This translates into CASSLEGGDGYTF.

This clone came up a few times. This rearrangement joins TRBV7-2 to TRBJ2-1, with TRBD2 identical over 8 bases. Per germline, CDR1 SGHTA and CDR2 FQGNSA. V trimming: 0 bases; J trimming: 3 bases; junction bases outside the gene matches: 4. The CDR3 runs to 16 residues. The CDR3: CASSLAAGELYNEQFF. The CDR3 DNA reads TGTGCCAGCAGCTTAGCAGCGGGAGAGCTCTACAATGAGCAGTTCTTC.

A note on this clone: One junction end disagrees with the germline gene, perhaps due to a read error. This CDR3 reads CASSLLPPSRSGSGELFF. The CDR3 DNA is TGTGCTAGCAGCTTATTGCCGCCTAGCCGGTCCGGGAGCGGGGAGCTGTTTTTT. The J gene is TRBJ2-2, the V gene TRBV7-7, with D tentatively TRBD2 (6 bases). Germline loops: CDR1 SSHAT, CDR2 FNYEAQ (reference sequence). This CDR3 has 18 residues.

The chain carries TRBV23-1 and TRBJ2-7, with 10 bases identical to TRBD2. TRBV23-1 is noted as an ORF with a role that remains uncertain. Trimming at V came to 7 bases and at J to 2 bases, leaving 20 bases not matched to a gene. CDR3 length: 19 amino acids. The CDR3 DNA is TGCGCCAGCACCTCGAGTCGGGCTAGCGGGAGTGGAGCGGCCTACGAGCAGTACTTC. It is translated as CASTSSRASGSGAAYEQYF.

This chain connects TRBV19 to TRBJ2-5, with unresolved D. CDR1 and CDR2 (germline): LNHDA, SQIVND (reference sequence). This CDR3 has 10 residues. V was trimmed by 8 bases and J by 13 bases, leaving 14 bases between them. This CDR3 reads CASSGAMLYF. DNA for the CDR3: TGTGCCAGTTCTGGAGCCATGCTGTACTTC.

This clone was observed a handful of times. The gene calls are TRBV9 and TRBJ2-1; 9 bases align to TRBD2. V gave up 2 bases and J gave up 10 bases; unmatched junction bases: 10. Germline V gene data show CDR1 as SGDLS and CDR2 as YYNGEE. This CDR3 contains 15 residues. In DNA form, the CDR3 reads TGTGCCAGCAGCGTTATGGCTAGCGGGACGCGAGAGCAGTTCTTC. This sequence encodes CASSVMASGTREQFF.

This clone was seen only a few times. The rearrangement joins TRBV28 to TRBJ1-2; possibly TRBD1 for D (6 bases). This CDR3 is built from 14 residues. V lost 2 bases and J 4 bases, leaving 11 bases between the germline ends. Germline CDR1 reads MDHEN; CDR2 reads SYDVKM. CDR3 amino acids: CASSLPRGPYGYTF. The CDR3, as DNA: TGTGCCAGCAGTTTACCCAGGGGCCCCTATGGCTACACCTTC.

This chain links TRBV5-1 with TRBJ2-7, with TRBD1 as a possible D gene (6 bases). V was pared by 4 bases and J by 3 bases, with 11 bases between. CDR3 length: 13 amino acids. Germline assignment: CDR1 SGHRS and CDR2 YFSETQ. The DNA for the CDR3 is TGCGCCAGCAGCACCAAAGGGGGCTACGAGCAGTACTTC. This translates into CASSTKGGYEQYF.

This clone was seen a handful of times. The V and J genes are TRBV4-1 and TRBJ2-1; possible D gene TRBD2, 5 bases. CDR3 length: 15 amino acids. Trimming removed 5 bases at V and 2 bases at J, with 13 bases between. Germline CDR1 is MGHRA and CDR2 is YSYEKL. CDR3 coding DNA: TGCGCCAGCAGCGCCGCCAGCGGCCCCTACAATGAGCAGTTCTTC. It yields the protein CASSAASGPYNEQFF.

Remarks on this clone: One junction end does not reproduce the germline sequence, and a read error may be involved. The chain uses TRBV5-4 and TRBJ1-1; D is unclear. Germline CDR1 SGHNT, CDR2 YYREEE (reference sequence). The CDR3 spans 14 residues. The CDR3 nucleotides are TGCGCCAGCAGCTTGGTCGGGAAGAACACTGAAGCTTTCTTT. Encoded protein: CASSLVGKNTEAFF.

This chain uses TRBV6-4 with TRBJ2-1; D possibly corresponds to TRBD1 (5 bases). This CDR3 has 13 amino acids. V lost 7 bases, J lost 6 bases, and 13 bases lay in between. The germline gives CDR1 MRHNA, CDR2 SNTAGT. The CDR3 DNA is TGTGCCAGCACCCAGGGAAGGTGCAATGAGCAGTTCTTC. Residues: CASTQGRCNEQFF.

This clone was observed a few times. V usage is TRBV7-2 and J usage is TRBJ2-7; unclear D gene. The germline gives CDR1 SGHTA, CDR2 FQGNSA. The CDR3 runs 12 residues. Trimming pared 6 bases from V and 3 bases from J, leaving 9 bases between. In nucleotides, the CDR3 is TGTGCCAGCAGTCCTAATAGCTACGAGCAGTACTTC. It is translated as CASSPNSYEQYF.

V gene TRBV6-6 combines with J gene TRBJ2-7; 11 bases are shared with TRBD2. The V gene end was trimmed by 0 bases and the J gene end by 4 bases; junction bases not matched to a gene: 5. CDR3 length: 16 amino acids. Germline values: CDR1 MNHNY, CDR2 SVGAGI (reference sequence). CDR3 region: CASSYSPGLADYEQYF. As DNA, the CDR3 is TGTGCCAGCAGTTACTCGCCGGGACTAGCGGATTACGAGCAGTACTTC.

V is TRBV7-9 and J is TRBJ1-5; D call uncertain. Deletions cut 0 bases from V and 7 bases from J, with 7 bases between. The CDR3 has 13 amino acids. Looked up from germline, CDR1 is SEHNR and CDR2 is FQNEAQ (reference sequence). CDR3 residues: CASSLAAGQPQHF. CDR3 nucleotides: TGTGCCAGCAGCTTAGCAGCGGGCCAGCCCCAGCATTTT.

This clone is a singleton in its sample. J is TRBJ1-3 and V is TRBV19, with D possibly matching TRBD1 (6 bases). V lost 5 bases to trimming and J lost 4 bases, with 12 bases between them. There are 14 residues in the CDR3. Germline V CDR1 and CDR2: LNHDA, SQIVND (reference sequence). CDR3 nucleotides: TGTGCCAGTAGTCCCAACAGGGCCGGAAACACCATATATTTT. Amino acids: CASSPNRAGNTIYF.